The text below deals with one TCR beta chain. The antigen is undetermined. The record originates from a study of Ad26.COV2.S vaccination and SARS-CoV-2 variants. Study summary: Donor joined the COV1001 Ad26.COV2.S trial arm. Notes on the study in general: Whether participants received vaccine or placebo, their non-spike TCR breadth was similar.

Measured with immunoSEQ multiplex PCR; TCRdb has only the in-frame clones, and not every one. The table includes about 320,000 clones, just under 85% detected once. The J segment lost 3 bases and the V segment lost 4 bases, leaving 5 bases of the junction unmatched. The CDR3 is 14 amino acids. CDR1 SNHLY and CDR2 FYNNEI come from the germline V gene. Treatment meaning: approximately 18 received Ad26.COV2.S at low or high dose, single or two shots; five or six received placebo; per-sample allocation not given. It was on day 63 after the first vaccine or placebo injection that samples were taken. An adult donor aged 18-55 years was enrolled in Boston.

The sequence derives from a person aged 18-60 years who received the Ad26.COV2.S COVID-19 vaccine or a placebo. The sequences come from peripheral blood, collected in a trial of Ad26.COV2.S vaccine versus placebo. The chain couples TRBV2 to TRBJ1-2, with 7 bases that match TRBD1. In DNA, the CDR3 is TGTGCCAGCAGTGGACAGGGAACAGACTATGGCTACACCTTC. Its translation is CASSGQGTDYGYTF.